This entry lists 18 T cell receptor beta chains sequenced from one sample in a study of PD-1 blockade in classical Hodgkin lymphoma. TCRdb's copy holds only in-frame clones and misses some; the assay was immunoSEQ multiplex PCR. Among 20,000 to 25,000 clones listed, around 65% were seen once. Exposure to brentuximab vedotin varied, and each patient had relapsed following autologous stem cell transplantation. Source: peripheral blood mononuclear cells (PBMCs), taken at baseline. Receptor source: a human donor with classical Hodgkin lymphoma.

This chain uses TRBV10-3 with TRBJ2-5; TRBD1 agrees at 8 bases. The CDR3 runs to 17 residues. Germline assignment: CDR1 ENHRY and CDR2 SYGVKD. Trimming removed 10 bases from V and 5 bases from J; junction bases left unmatched: 21. In nucleotides, the CDR3 is TGTGCCAGCAGCCGAGGGCCATGGCAGGGGGCGGGGGAGACCCAGTACTTC. Its protein product is CASSRGPWQGAGETQYF.

The J gene is TRBJ1-1, the V gene TRBV6-5; TRBD1 might be the D (6 bases). The V end lost 1 base, the J end lost 5 bases, and 14 bases lay between the germline ends. Germline V gives CDR1 MNHEY, CDR2 SVGAGI. The CDR3 has 15 amino acids. CDR3 loop: CASSYLGAIGTEAFF. CDR3 in DNA: TGTGCCAGCAGTTACTTGGGGGCTATAGGGACTGAAGCTTTCTTT.

V and J are TRBV16 and TRBJ1-2, with 11 bases matching TRBD1. Germline trimming cut 0 bases from V and 3 bases from J; bases unmatched to any gene: 9. There are 18 residues in the CDR3. Germline V gene lookup returns CDR1 KGHSY and CDR2 FQNENV. CDR3 nucleotide sequence: TGTGCCAGCAGCCAATCGTTCGGACAGGGGGCGGAGTACTATGGCTACACCTTC. This gives the protein CASSQSFGQGAEYYGYTF.

This clone has only a few counts. The chain uses TRBV28 and TRBJ1-5, with 9 positions matching TRBD1. Germline V lookup: CDR1 MDHEN, CDR2 SYDVKM. V lost 7 bases, J lost 5 bases, and 3 bases stayed unmatched. CDR3 length equals 13 residues. CDR3 nucleotides: TGTGCCAGCATCACAGGGGGCTATCAGCCCCAGCATTTT. This codes for CASITGGYQPQHF.

The count of this clone is one. The chain combines TRBV6-9 with TRBJ1-2; D gene unclear. The germline V gene has CDR1 MNHGY and CDR2 SVAAGI. This CDR3 contains 14 residues. The V gene lost 2 bases and the J gene lost 5 bases, with 12 bases spanning the gap. In nucleotides, the CDR3 is TGTGCCAGCAGTTATAGGTCCGAAGGATATGGCTACACCTTC. It encodes CASSYRSEGYGYTF.

The chain is built from TRBV11-3 and TRBJ2-7; 11 bases agree with TRBD2. The CDR3 is 13 amino acids. Germline-derived CDR1 and CDR2 are SGHNT and YENEEA. V was pared by 5 bases and J by 6 bases, with 3 bases of the junction left unmatched. The CDR3 sequence is CASSPGTSGEQYF. CDR3 bases: TGTGCCAGCAGCCCCGGGACTAGCGGCGAGCAGTACTTC. The full variable domain, its missing parts supplied by reference TRBV11-3 and TRBJ2-7, is EAGVVQSPRYKIIEKKQPVAFWCNPISGHNTLYWYLQNLGQGPELLIRYENEEAVDDSQLPKDRFSAERLKGVDSTLKIQPAELGDSAVYLCASSPGTSGEQYFGPGTRLTVT.

This rearrangement joins TRBV30 to TRBJ2-5; D gene unclear. CDR3 length: 13 amino acids. Trimming shortened V by 2 bases and J by 2 bases, and 9 bases separated the two germline ends. Germline CDR1 is GTSNPN and CDR2 is SVGIG (reference sequence). The CDR3 is CAWSRNTQETQYF. Written as DNA, the CDR3 is TGTGCCTGGAGTCGGAACACGCAAGAGACCCAGTACTTC.

The rearrangement joins TRBV5-1 to TRBJ2-5, with D possibly TRBD1 on 7 matching bases. The CDR3 totals 15 residues. V lost 0 bases and J lost 4, with 13 bases in between. Germline V gene lookup returns CDR1 SGHRS and CDR2 YFSETQ. The chain's CDR3 is CASSLALQGGETQYF. The CDR3 nucleotides read TGCGCCAGCAGCTTGGCCCTCCAGGGGGGAGAGACCCAGTACTTC.

The CDR3 spells CASPPTSGETDTQYF. As DNA, the CDR3 is TGTGCCAGTCCCCCGACTAGCGGTGAAACAGATACGCAGTATTTT. The chain uses TRBV28 and TRBJ2-3; TRBD2 aligns across 9 bases. The CDR3 contains 15 residues. V was clipped by 9 bases and J by 3 bases; unmatched bases: 10. Germline V CDR1 and CDR2: MDHEN, SYDVKM. The variable domain in full, with the rest retrieved from reference TRBV28 and TRBJ2-3, is DVKVTQSSRYLVKRTGEKVFLECVQDMDHENMFWYRQDPGLGLRLIYFSYDVKMKEKGDIPEGYSVSREKKERFSLILESASTNQTSMYLCASPPTSGETDTQYFGPGTRLTVL.

The chain links TRBV18 to TRBJ1-1, with D hard to call. The CDR3 loop spans 16 amino acids. V dropped 3 bases and J dropped 2 bases, with 16 bases sitting between them. Germline CDR1 is KGHSH and CDR2 is LQKENI. CDR3 sequence reads: CASSPVVKFVNTEAFF. The CDR3 bases are TGTGCCAGCTCACCGGTGGTTAAGTTCGTAAACACTGAAGCTTTCTTT. The entire variable domain, with the rest obtained from reference TRBV18 and TRBJ1-1, is as follows: NAGVMQNPRHLVRRRGQEARLRCSPMKGHSHVYWYRQLPEEGLKFMVYLQKENIIDESGMPKERFSAEFPKEGPSILRIQQVVRGDSAAYFCASSPVVKFVNTEAFFGQGTRLTVV.

By proportion, this clone is medium-sized (0.01 to 0.1%). The V gene is TRBV28, the J gene TRBJ1-1; D not resolved. The CDR3 consists of 15 residues. The V gene's germline CDR1 is MDHEN and CDR2 SYDVKM. V was cut by 6 bases and J by 4 bases, with 18 bases left in between. The CDR3 here is CASSVMARFSTEAFF. The CDR3 DNA reads as TGTGCCAGCAGCGTTATGGCGAGGTTTAGCACTGAAGCTTTCTTT. Complete variable domain (other parts from reference TRBV28 and TRBJ1-1): DVKVTQSSRYLVKRTGEKVFLECVQDMDHENMFWYRQDPGLGLRLIYFSYDVKMKEKGDIPEGYSVSREKKERFSLILESASTNQTSMYLCASSVMARFSTEAFFGQGTRLTVV.

This clone turned up a few times. This rearrangement joins TRBV5-6 to TRBJ1-5, with D possibly TRBD1 on 6 matching bases. The germline V gene has CDR1 SGHDT and CDR2 YYEEEE. Between the trimmed V and J ends, which lost 0 bases and 4 bases, there was a span of 11 bases. The CDR3 runs 15 residues. CDR3 coding DNA: TGTGCCAGCAGCTTGGGACAGGCTCGAAATCAGCCCCAGCATTTT. It encodes CASSLGQARNQPQHF. The full variable domain, with the rest looked up from reference TRBV5-6 and TRBJ1-5, is DAGVTQSPTHLIKTRGQQVTLRCSPKSGHDTVSWYQQALGQGPQFIFQYYEEEERQRGNFPDRFSGHQFPNYSSELNVNALLLGDSALYLCASSLGQARNQPQHFGDGTRLSIL.

This clone was picked up a small number of times. The chain is built from TRBV28 and TRBJ2-3, with D possibly TRBD2 on 5 matching bases. CDR1 MDHEN and CDR2 SYDVKM come from the germline V gene. The CDR3 sequence is 14 residues long. Trimming left V 7 bases short and J 7 bases short, with 18 bases between. The CDR3 DNA reads as TGTGCCAGCACCACTTCTGGACTGCAGAATACGCAGTATTTT. Protein: CASTTSGLQNTQYF.

The chain joins TRBV27 to TRBJ2-5, with D perhaps assigned TRBD1 or TRBD2 (6 bases each). This CDR3 contains 14 residues. V gave up 3 bases and J gave up 9 bases, with 17 bases separating them. The germline V gene encodes CDR1 MNHEY and CDR2 SMNVEV (reference sequence). The CDR3 sequence: CASSFWGAEEAQYF. The CDR3 DNA reads as TGTGCCAGCAGTTTTTGGGGGGCTGAGGAGGCCCAGTACTTC.

The rearrangement links TRBV19 to TRBJ2-1; D call uncertain. The length of the CDR3 is 16 residues. Germline loops: CDR1 LNHDA, CDR2 SQIVND (reference sequence). Trimming cost V 5 bases and J 3 bases, with 17 bases left between them. The CDR3 loop is CASSLDNLPIYNEQFF. CDR3 sequence (DNA): TGTGCCAGTAGTCTGGATAATTTACCTATCTACAATGAGCAGTTCTTC.

The chain has TRBV7-9 and TRBJ2-1, with TRBD1 as a possible D gene (6 bases). Germline assignment: CDR1 SEHNR and CDR2 FQNEAQ (reference sequence). This CDR3 spans 16 amino acids. V lost 5 bases, J lost 3 bases, and 17 bases lay in between. Here the CDR3 DNA reads TGTGCCAGCAGCCTCGGGACAAAAGGGGACTACAATGAGCAGTTCTTC. It is translated as CASSLGTKGDYNEQFF.

This chain links TRBV14 with TRBJ1-2; no clear D. Per germline, CDR1 SGHDN and CDR2 FVKESK. The V end lost 8 bases, the J end lost 5 bases, and 9 bases lay between the germline ends. There are 11 residues in the CDR3. The chain's CDR3 is CASRGWYGYTF. Written as DNA, the CDR3 is TGTGCCAGCCGCGGGTGGTATGGCTACACCTTC.

CDR3 sequence reads: CATTQTPALNTEAFF. In DNA form, the CDR3 reads TGTGCCACCACACAGACCCCCGCTTTGAACACTGAAGCTTTCTTT. V and J are TRBV7-2 and TRBJ1-1; no clear D gene. The V and J ends lost 10 bases and 0 bases respectively, with 18 bases between them. The V gene's germline CDR1 is SGHTA and CDR2 FQGNSA. This CDR3 region has 15 residues. The whole variable domain, filled in from reference TRBV7-2 and TRBJ1-1, reads GAGVSQSPSNKVTEKGKDVELRCDPISGHTALYWYRQSLGQGLEFLIYFQGNSAPDKSGLPSDRFSAERTGGSVSTLTIQRTQQEDSAVYLCATTQTPALNTEAFFGQGTRLTVV.